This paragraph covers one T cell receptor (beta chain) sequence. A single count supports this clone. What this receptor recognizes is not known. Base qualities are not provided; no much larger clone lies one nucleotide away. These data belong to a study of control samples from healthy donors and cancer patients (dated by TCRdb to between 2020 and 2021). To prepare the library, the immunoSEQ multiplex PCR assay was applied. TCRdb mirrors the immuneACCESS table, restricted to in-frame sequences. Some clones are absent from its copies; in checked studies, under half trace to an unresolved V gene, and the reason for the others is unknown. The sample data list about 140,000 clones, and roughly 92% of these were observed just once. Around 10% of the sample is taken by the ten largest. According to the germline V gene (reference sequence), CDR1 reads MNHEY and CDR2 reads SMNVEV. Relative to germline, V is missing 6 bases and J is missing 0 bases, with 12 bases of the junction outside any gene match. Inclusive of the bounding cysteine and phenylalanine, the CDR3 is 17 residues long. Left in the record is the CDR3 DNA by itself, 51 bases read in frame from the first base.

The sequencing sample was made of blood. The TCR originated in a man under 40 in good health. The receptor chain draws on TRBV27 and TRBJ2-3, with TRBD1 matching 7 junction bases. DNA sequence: TGTGCCAGCAGATCTTTCGGACAGGCCCGTAGCACAGATACGCAGTATTTT. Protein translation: CASRSFGQARSTDTQYF.